This TCR beta chain was profiled in a study of cytomegalovirus exposure and HLA in healthy donors. Study information: Previous work identified roughly 120 million unique TCR beta sequences from around 170 million T cells.

Findings and caveats of the study: Fewer N-insertions than the roughly 700-donor mean were reportedly shown by an Asian-associated ancestry cluster in a later analysis. For most TCR sequences rarity was the rule, although some public TCRs occurred in many donors. In presence/absence analyses, roughly uniform sequencing depth across donors was assumed.

This clone was seen only once. Its specificity is unknown. V was pared by 10 bases and J by 5 bases, with 20 bases between. CDR1 and CDR2 from the germline V gene are MNHEY and SVGAGI. This CDR3 spans 15 amino acids. PCR amplification relied on 60 Vbeta primers (plus 13 Jbeta primers). Assay: immunoSEQ multiplex PCR; the TCRdb copy retains only in-frame clones and omits some. This table has 200,000 to 300,000 clones, about 83% appearing once. The chain recombines TRBV6-5 with TRBJ2-2; D may be TRBD1 (6 bases). Specimen: PBMCs. This receptor was obtained from a woman between 40 and 55 years old in good health and CMV-seropositive. The CDR3 here is CATQGLHRATGELFF. DNA for the CDR3: TGTGCCACCCAAGGGCTGCACAGGGCGACCGGGGAGCTGTTTTTT.